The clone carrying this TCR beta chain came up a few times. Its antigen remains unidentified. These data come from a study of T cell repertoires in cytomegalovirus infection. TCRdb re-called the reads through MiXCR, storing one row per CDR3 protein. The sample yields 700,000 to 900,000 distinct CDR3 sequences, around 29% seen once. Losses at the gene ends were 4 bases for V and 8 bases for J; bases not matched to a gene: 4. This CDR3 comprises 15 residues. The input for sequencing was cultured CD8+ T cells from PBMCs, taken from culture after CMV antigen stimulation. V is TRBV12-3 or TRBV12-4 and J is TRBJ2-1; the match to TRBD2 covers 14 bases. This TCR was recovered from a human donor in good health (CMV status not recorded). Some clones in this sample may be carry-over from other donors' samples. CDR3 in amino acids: CASSSPGLAGDEQFF. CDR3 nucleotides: TGTGCCAGCAGTTCGCCGGGACTAGCGGGGGATGAGCAGTTCTTC.